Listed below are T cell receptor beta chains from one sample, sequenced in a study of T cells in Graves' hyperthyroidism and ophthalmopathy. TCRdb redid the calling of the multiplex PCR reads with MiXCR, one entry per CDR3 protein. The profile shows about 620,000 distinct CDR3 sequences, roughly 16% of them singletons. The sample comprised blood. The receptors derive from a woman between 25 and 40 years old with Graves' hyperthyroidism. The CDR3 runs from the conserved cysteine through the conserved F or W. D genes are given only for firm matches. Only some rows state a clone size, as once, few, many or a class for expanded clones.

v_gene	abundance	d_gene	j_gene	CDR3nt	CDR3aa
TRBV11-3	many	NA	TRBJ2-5	TGTGCCAGCAGCTTATTTTCCTCAACAGAGACCCAGTACTTC	CASSLFSSTETQYF
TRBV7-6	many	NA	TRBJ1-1	TGTGCCAGCAGCTTAGGTGCGCAGAACACTGAAGCTTTCTTT	CASSLGAQNTEAFF
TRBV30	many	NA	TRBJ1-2	TGTGCCTGGAGTGGGGAGGAGGCCTATGGCTACACCTTC	CAWSGEEAYGYTF
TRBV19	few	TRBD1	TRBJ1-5	TGTGCCAGTAGTTGGGACAGGGGGAGCAATCAGCCCCAGCATTTT	CASSWDRGSNQPQHF
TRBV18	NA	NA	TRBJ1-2	TGTGCCAGCTCACCACCGGCAGGGGCCTACTATGGCTACACCTTC	CASSPPAGAYYGYTF
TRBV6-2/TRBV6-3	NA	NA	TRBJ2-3	TGTGCCAGCAGTCCTCTCCTTGTGGATACGCAGTATTTT	CASSPLLVDTQYF
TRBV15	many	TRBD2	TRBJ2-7	TGTGCCACCAGCAGATATTCTAGCGGGAGGTTCTACGAGCAGTACTTC	CATSRYSSGRFYEQYF
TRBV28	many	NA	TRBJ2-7	TGTGCCAGCAGTTTGCCAGGGATTACCTACGAGCAGTACTTC	CASSLPGITYEQYF
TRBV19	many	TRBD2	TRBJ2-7	TGTGCCACCAGTGCGGGGGGCGGCTACGAGCAGTACTTC	CATSAGGGYEQYF
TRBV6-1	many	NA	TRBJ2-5	TGTGCCAGCAGTGAAGCGCCCGTCCAAGAGACCCAGTACTTC	CASSEAPVQETQYF
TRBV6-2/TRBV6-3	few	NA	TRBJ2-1	TGTGCCAGCAGTTACTGGCTATTCCGGGGGTCCCTAGGTGAGCAGTTCTTC	CASSYWLFRGSLGEQFF
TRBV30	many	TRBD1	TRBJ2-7	TGTGCCTGGAGTGTAGCCCAGGGGGCGCGAGAGCAGTACTTC	CAWSVAQGAREQYF
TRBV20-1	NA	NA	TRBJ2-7	TGCAGTGCTAGTCGAGCCACCGCCTACGAGCAGTACTTC	CSASRATAYEQYF
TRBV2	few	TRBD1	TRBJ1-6	TGTGCCAGCAGTTGGGACAGCAATTCACCCCTCCACTTT	CASSWDSNSPLHF
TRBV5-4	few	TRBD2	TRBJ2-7	TGTGCCAGCAGCTCAGGTGGACGGACTAGCTACGAGCAGTACTTC	CASSSGGRTSYEQYF
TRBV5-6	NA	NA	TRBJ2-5	TGTGCCAGCAGTCGCACAGGGTCCCTCAAAGAGACCCAGTACTTC	CASSRTGSLKETQYF
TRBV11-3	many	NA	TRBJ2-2	TGTGCCAGCAGCTCGCCCCCCCTGCGACGGACCGGGGAGCTGTTTTTT	CASSSPPLRRTGELFF
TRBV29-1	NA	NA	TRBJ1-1	TGCAGCGTCCAACAGGGTGGCGCTGAAGCTTTCTTT	CSVQQGGAEAFF
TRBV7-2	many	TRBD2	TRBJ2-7	TGTGCCAGCAGCCGAGGGGGGACTAGCGTAAACGAGCAGTACTTC	CASSRGGTSVNEQYF
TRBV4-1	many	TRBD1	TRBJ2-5	TGCGCCAGCAGCCTCGAAAACAGGGGTCAAGAGACCCAGTACTTC	CASSLENRGQETQYF
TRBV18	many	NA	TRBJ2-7	TGTGCCAGCTCACAAGGAGGGGGGGGAGCCTACGAGCAGTACTTC	CASSQGGGGAYEQYF
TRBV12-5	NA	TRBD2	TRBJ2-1	TGTGCTAGTGACTCCTCGTCCCCGGGACTAGCTAAGGGAAACAATGAGCAGTTCTTC	CASDSSSPGLAKGNNEQFF
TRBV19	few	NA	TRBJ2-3	TGTGCCAGTAGTATTAGCGGAGGTCGGACAGATACGCAGTATTTT	CASSISGGRTDTQYF
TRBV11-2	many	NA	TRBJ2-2	TGTGCCAGCATGAGAGGGCCCGGGGAGCTGTTTTTT	CASMRGPGELFF
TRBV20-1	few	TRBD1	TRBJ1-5	TGCAGTGCTAGACCTACTTGGGGACAGTATAGCAATCAGCCCCAGCATTTT	CSARPTWGQYSNQPQHF
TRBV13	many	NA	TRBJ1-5	TGTGCCAGCAGCCTCAGGGGAGGAGGCAATCAGCCCCAGCATTTT	CASSLRGGGNQPQHF
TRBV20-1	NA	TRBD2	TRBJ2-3	TGCAGTGCTACTAGCGGTCCAGATACGCAGTATTTT	CSATSGPDTQYF
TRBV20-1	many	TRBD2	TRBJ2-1	TGCAGTGCTAGGACTAGCGGTCTAGGGAATGAGCAGTTCTTC	CSARTSGLGNEQFF
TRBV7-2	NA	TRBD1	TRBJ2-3	TGTGCCAGCAGTCCGACAGGGACAGCAGATACGCAGTATTTT	CASSPTGTADTQYF
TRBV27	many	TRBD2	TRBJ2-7	TGTGCCAGCAGTTTATCCGCGGGACTAGGCAACAGCGAGCAGTACTTC	CASSLSAGLGNSEQYF
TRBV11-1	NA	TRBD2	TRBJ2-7	TGTGCCAGCAGCCCTTGGACTAGGGCGAGCTACGAGCAGTACTTC	CASSPWTRASYEQYF
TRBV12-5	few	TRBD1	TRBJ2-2	TGTGCTAGTGGTTTGCCCCGAGGACAGGGCGCCACCGGGGAGCTGTTTTTT	CASGLPRGQGATGELFF
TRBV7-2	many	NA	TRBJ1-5	TGTGCCAGCAGCTTAGTTCAGGGCCCCAATCAGCCCCAGCATTTT	CASSLVQGPNQPQHF
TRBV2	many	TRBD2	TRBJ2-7	TGTGCCAGCAGGGGAACTAGCGGGCACCCTTACGAGCAGTACTTC	CASRGTSGHPYEQYF
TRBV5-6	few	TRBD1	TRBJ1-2	TGTGCCAGCAGCTTAACAGGGGGCTTGTCCTATGGCTACACCTTC	CASSLTGGLSYGYTF
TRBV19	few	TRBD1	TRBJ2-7	TGTGCCAGTAGTATGATGGACAGGGACGAGCAGTACTTC	CASSMMDRDEQYF
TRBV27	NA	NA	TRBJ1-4	TGTGCCAGCAGTCCCTACTACCGGGACACTAATGAAAAACTGTTTTTT	CASSPYYRDTNEKLFF
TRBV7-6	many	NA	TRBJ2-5	TGTGCCAGCAGCTTAGAGACACTGGAGACCCAGTACTTC	CASSLETLETQYF
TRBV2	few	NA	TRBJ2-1	TGTGCCAGCAGTGTAAGAGGAAGCCTATACAATGAGCAGTTCTTC	CASSVRGSLYNEQFF
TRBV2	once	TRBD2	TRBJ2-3	TGTGCCAGCAGTGGGGCTAGCGGGAGTCGGACAGATACGCAGTATTTT	CASSGASGSRTDTQYF
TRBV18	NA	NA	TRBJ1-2	TGTGCCAGCTCACCGGACACGGTCTATGGCTACACCTTC	CASSPDTVYGYTF
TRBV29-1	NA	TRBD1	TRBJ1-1	TGCAGCGGTCGACAGGGGGTAAAGACTGAAGCTTTCTTT	CSGRQGVKTEAFF
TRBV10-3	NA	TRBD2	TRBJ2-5	TGTGCCATCAGTGAGCCCACTAGCGGAGAAGAGACCCAGTACTTC	CAISEPTSGEETQYF
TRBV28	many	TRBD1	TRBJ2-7	TGTGCCAGCAGCACACCCAGCGGGACAGGGGGTGACGAGCAGTACTTC	CASSTPSGTGGDEQYF
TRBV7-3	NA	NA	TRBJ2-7	TGTGCCAGCAGCTTTGGAGTTGACAGCTCCGAGCAGTACTTC	CASSFGVDSSEQYF
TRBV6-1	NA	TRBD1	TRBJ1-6	TGTGCCAGCGGATCGGCAGGGGGTACTTCACCCCTCCACTTT	CASGSAGGTSPLHF
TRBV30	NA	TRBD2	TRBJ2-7	TGTGCCTGGGGGGGGGGGAACTCCTACGAGCAGTACTTC	CAWGGGNSYEQYF
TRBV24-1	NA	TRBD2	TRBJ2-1	TGTGCCGCCAGCCCGGGGGGGTCCTACAATGAGCAGTTCTTC	CAASPGGSYNEQFF
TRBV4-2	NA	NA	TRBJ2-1	TGTGCCAGCAGCCCTTACGGCGGGTCGGCTGAGCAGTTCTTC	CASSPYGGSAEQFF
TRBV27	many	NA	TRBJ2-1	TGTGCCAGCAGTTTGGCGGGAAGGAATGAGCAGTTCTTC	CASSLAGRNEQFF